The clone carrying this T cell receptor (beta chain) has only a few counts. Its target is unknown. The record originates from a study of T-cell memory formation after mild COVID-19. Overall study context: Most TCR clusters belonged to a single donor. Notes on the study in general: Contracting clones from day 15 to 85 showed balanced CD4/CD8; later expanders favored CD4+. Those CD4+ clones that contracted were mainly in CM and EM (CD8+ ones in EMRA).

CDR1 and CDR2 (germline): MNHEY, SMNVEV (reference sequence). V lost 8 bases and J 4 bases, leaving 17 bases between the germline ends. This CDR3 is 14 amino acids long. In TCRdb, the 5' RACE reads were re-called with MiXCR into one record per CDR3 protein. The sample records 390,000 or so distinct CDR3 sequences, approximately 15% being singletons. Sequenced material: PBMCs or a T cell subset sorted from them (not recorded which). The chain joins TRBV27 to TRBJ1-1; D gene uncertain. The TCR originated in a man aged 18 to 30 who had mild COVID-19 (a few samples of this study predate the infection). Cell type and time point are not known. CDR3 sequence reads: CASRVGSRPTEAFF. The CDR3 bases are TGTGCCAGCCGTGTGGGGTCCCGGCCCACTGAAGCTTTCTTT.